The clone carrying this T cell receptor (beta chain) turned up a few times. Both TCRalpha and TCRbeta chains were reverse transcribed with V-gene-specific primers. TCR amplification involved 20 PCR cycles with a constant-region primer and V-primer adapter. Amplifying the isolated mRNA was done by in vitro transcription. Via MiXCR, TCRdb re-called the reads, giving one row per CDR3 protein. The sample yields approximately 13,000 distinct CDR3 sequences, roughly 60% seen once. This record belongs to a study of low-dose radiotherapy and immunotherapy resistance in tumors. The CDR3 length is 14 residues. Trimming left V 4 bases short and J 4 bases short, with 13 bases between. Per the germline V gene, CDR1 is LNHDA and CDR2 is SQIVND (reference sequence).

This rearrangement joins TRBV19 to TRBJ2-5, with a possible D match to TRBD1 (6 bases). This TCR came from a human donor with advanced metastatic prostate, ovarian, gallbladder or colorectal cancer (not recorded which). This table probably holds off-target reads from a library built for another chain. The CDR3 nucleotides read TGTGCCAGTAGTACTTCAGGGGTGCGAGAGACCCAGTACTTC. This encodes CASSTSGVRETQYF.